This TCR beta chain was captured in a study of shared clonotypes between healthy human individuals. This CDR3 spans 12 amino acids. Trimming stripped 3 bases from V and 1 base from J, with 1 base between. CDR1 and CDR2 (germline): MDHEN, SYDVKM. The deep-level immunoSEQ assay was used. Libraries were prepared by immunoSEQ multiplex PCR; TCRdb keeps only in-frame clonotypes and omits some of them. Of hundreds of thousands of clones listed, 80% to 95% are singletons. Turning to this clone: Its antigen is unknown. A much more abundant neighbour one base away suggests this may be a read error. Other DNA variants within this sample encode the same CDR3.

Naive CD8 populations comprised CD45RO-negative cells positively selected for CCR7, excluding terminally differentiated effector memory CD45RA+ cells. Notes on the study in general: Sampling was confined to blood; repertoires within tissues likely differ.

This clonotype was obtained from a man aged 25-45 years in good health. The chain has TRBV28 and TRBJ2-1; no reliable D call. The sequenced sample consisted of naive CD8+ T cells sorted from blood. CDR3 amino acids: CASSFSYNEQFF. CDR3 sequence (DNA): TGTGCCAGCAGTTTTTCCTACAATGAGCAGTTCTTC.